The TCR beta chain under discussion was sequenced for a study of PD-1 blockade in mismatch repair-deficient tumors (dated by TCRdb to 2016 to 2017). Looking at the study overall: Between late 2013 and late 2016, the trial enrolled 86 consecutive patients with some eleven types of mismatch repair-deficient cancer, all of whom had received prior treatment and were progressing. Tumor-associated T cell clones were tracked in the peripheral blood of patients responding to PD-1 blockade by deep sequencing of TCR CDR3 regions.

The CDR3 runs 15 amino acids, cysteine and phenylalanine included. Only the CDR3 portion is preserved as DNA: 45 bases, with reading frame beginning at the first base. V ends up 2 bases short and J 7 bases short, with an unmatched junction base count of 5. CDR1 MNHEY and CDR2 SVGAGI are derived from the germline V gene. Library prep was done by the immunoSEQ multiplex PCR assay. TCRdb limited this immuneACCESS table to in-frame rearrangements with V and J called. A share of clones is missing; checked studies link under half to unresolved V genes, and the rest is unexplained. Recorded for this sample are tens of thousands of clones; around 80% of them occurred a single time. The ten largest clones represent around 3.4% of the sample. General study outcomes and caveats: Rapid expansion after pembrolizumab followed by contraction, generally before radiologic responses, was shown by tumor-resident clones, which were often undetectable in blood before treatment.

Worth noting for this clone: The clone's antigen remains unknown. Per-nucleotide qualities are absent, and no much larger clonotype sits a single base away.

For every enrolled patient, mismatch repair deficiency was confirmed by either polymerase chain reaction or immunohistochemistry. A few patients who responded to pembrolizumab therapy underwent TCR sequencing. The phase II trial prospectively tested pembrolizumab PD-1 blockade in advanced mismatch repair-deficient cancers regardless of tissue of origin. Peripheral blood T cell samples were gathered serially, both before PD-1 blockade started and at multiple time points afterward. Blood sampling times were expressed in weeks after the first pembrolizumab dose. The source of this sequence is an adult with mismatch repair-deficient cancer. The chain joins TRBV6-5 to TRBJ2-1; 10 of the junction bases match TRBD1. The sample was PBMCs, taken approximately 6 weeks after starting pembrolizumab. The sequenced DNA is TGTGCCAGCAGTTACCGGACAGGGGGAACGAATGAGCAGTTCTTC. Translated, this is CASSYRTGGTNEQFF.